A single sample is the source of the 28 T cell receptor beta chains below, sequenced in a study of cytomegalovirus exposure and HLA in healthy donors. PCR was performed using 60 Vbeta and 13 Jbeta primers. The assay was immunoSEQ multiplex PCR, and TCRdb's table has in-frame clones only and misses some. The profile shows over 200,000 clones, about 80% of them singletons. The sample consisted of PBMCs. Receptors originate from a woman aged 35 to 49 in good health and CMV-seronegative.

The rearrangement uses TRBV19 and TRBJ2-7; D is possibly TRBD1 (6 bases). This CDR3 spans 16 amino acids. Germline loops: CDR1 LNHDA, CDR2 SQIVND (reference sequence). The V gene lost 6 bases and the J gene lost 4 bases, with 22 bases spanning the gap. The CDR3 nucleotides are TGTGCCAGTAGCCCGGACAGCCTCCTAGTTTTATACGAGCAGTACTTC. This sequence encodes CASSPDSLLVLYEQYF.

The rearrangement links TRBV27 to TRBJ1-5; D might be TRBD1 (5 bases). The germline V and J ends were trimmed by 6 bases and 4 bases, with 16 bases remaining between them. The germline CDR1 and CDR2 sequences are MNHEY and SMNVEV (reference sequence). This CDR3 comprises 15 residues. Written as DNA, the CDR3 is TGTGCCAGCAGCCCGCGGGACGGAGGAAATCAGCCCCAGCATTTT. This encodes CASSPRDGGNQPQHF.

Here the CDR3 reads CASSLDRWDEKLFF. The CDR3 nucleotides are TGTGCCAGCAGCTTAGACAGGTGGGATGAAAAACTGTTTTTT. This chain uses TRBV7-6 with TRBJ1-4, with D perhaps matching TRBD1 (5 bases). This CDR3 region has 14 residues. Between the trimmed V and J ends, which lost 1 base and 6 bases, there was a span of 9 bases. Germline lookup yields CDR1 SGHVS and CDR2 FNYEAQ.

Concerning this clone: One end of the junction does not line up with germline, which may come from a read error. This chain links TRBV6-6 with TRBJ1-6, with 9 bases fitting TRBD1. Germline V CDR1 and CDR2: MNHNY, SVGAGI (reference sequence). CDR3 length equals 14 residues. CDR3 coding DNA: TGTGCCAGCAGTCAACGGACAGGGGATCCCGGCTCTGCTTTT. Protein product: CASSQRTGDPGSAF.

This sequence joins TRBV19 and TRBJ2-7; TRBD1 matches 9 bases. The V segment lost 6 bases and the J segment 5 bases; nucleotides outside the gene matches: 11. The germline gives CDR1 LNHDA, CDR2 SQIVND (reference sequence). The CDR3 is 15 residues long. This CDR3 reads CASRETGGSFDEQYF. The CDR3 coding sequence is TGTGCCAGTAGAGAAACAGGGGGCAGCTTCGACGAGCAGTACTTC.

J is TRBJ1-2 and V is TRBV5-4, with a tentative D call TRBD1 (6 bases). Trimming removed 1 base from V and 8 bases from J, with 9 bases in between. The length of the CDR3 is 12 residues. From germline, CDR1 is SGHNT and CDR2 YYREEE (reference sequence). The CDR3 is CASSLTGQGYTF. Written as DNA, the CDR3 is TGTGCCAGCAGCTTGACAGGGCAAGGCTACACCTTC.

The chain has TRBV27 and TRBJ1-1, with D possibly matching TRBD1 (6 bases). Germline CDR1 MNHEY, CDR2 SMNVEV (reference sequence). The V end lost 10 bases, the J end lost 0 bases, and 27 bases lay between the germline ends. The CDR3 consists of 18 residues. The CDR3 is CATIGAKGTGRLNTEAFF. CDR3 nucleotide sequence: TGTGCCACCATTGGGGCGAAGGGCACAGGGCGCTTGAACACTGAAGCTTTCTTT.

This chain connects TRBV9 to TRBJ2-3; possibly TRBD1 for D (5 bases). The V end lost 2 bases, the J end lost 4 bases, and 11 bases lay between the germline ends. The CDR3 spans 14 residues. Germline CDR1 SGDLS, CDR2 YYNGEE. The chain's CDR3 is CASSVGRVADTQYF. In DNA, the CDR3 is TGTGCCAGCAGCGTTGGCAGGGTGGCAGATACGCAGTATTTT.

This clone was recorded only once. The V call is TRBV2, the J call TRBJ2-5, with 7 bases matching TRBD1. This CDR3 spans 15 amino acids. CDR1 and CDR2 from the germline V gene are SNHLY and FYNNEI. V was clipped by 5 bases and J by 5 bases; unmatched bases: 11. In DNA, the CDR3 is TGTGCCAGCAGTCCTAACAGGGGATTAAGGGAGACCCAGTACTTC. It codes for CASSPNRGLRETQYF. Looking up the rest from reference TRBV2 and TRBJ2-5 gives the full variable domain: EPEVTQTPSHQVTQMGQEVILRCVPISNHLYFYWYRQILGQKVEFLVSFYNNEISEKSEIFDDQFSVERPDGSNFTLKIRSTKLEDSAMYFCASSPNRGLRETQYFGPGTRLLVL.

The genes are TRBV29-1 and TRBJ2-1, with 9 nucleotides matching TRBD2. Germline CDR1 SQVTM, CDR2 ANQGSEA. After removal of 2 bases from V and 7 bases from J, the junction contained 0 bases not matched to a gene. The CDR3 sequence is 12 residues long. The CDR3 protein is CSVELAGNEQFF. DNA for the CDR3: TGCAGCGTTGAACTAGCGGGGAATGAGCAGTTCTTC.

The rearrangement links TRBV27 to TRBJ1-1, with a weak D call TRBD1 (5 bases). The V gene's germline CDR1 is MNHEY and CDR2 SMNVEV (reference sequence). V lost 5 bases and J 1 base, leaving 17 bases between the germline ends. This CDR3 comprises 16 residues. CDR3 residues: CASSTSRGGRNTEAFF. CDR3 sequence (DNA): TGTGCCAGCAGTACTTCCCGGGGGGGGAGGAACACTGAAGCTTTCTTT.

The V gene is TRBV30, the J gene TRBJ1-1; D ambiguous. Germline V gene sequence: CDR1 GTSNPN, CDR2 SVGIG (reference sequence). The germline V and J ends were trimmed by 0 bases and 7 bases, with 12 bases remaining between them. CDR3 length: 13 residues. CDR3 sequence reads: CAWSVAGSLEAFF. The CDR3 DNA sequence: TGTGCCTGGAGTGTAGCGGGGTCCCTTGAAGCTTTCTTT.

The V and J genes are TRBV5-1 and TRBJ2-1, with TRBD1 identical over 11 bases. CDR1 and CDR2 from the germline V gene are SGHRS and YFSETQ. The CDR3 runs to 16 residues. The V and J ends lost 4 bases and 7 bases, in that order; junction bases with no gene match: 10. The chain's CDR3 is CASSPPGQGARNEQFF. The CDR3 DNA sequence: TGCGCCAGCAGCCCGCCCGGACAGGGGGCGAGGAATGAGCAGTTCTTC.

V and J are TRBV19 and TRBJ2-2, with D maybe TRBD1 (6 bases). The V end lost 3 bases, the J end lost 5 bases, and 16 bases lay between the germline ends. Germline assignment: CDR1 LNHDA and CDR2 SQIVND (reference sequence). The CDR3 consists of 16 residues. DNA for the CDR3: TGTGCCAGTAGTATGCTTCAGGGGACGGTAACCGGGGAGCTGTTTTTT. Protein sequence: CASSMLQGTVTGELFF.

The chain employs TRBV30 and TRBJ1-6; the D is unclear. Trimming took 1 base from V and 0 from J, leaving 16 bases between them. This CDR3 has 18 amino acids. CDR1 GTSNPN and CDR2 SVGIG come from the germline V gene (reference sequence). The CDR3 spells CAWSGSRRWSSYNSPLHF. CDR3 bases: TGTGCCTGGAGTGGCTCGCGACGGTGGAGCTCCTATAATTCACCCCTCCACTTT. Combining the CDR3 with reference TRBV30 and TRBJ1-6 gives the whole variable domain SQTIHQWPATLVQPVGSPLSLECTVEGTSNPNLYWYRQAAGRGLQLLFYSVGIGQISSEVPQNLSASRPQDRQFILSSKKLLLSDSGFYLCAWSGSRRWSSYNSPLHFGNGTRLTVT.

Here the CDR3 reads CASRVQAVGANVLTF. The CDR3 region has the DNA TGTGCCAGCAGGGTACAGGCGGTTGGGGCCAACGTCCTGACTTTC. The J gene is TRBJ2-6, the V gene TRBV2; D might be TRBD1 (5 bases). V lost 6 bases, J lost 3 bases, and 12 bases lay in between. Germline V gives CDR1 SNHLY, CDR2 FYNNEI. The CDR3 is made up of 15 amino acids.

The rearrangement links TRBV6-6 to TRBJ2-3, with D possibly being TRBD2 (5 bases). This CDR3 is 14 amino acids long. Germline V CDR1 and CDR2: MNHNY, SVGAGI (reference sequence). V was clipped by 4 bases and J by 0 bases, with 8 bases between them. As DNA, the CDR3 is TGTGCCAGCAGTTCCCGGGATAGCACAGATACGCAGTATTTT. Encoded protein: CASSSRDSTDTQYF.

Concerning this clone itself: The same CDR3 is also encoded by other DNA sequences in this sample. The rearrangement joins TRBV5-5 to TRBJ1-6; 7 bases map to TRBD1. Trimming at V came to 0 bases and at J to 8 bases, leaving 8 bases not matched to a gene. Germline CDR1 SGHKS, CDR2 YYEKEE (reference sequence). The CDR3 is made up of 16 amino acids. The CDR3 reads CASSLGTGPLDSPLHF. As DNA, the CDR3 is TGTGCCAGCAGCTTGGGGACAGGCCCGTTGGATTCACCCCTCCACTTT. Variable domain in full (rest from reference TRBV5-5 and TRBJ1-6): DAGVTQSPTHLIKTRGQQVTLRCSPISGHKSVSWYQQVLGQGPQFIFQYYEKEERGRGNFPDRFSARQFPNYSSELNVNALLLGDSALYLCASSLGTGPLDSPLHFGNGTRLTVT.

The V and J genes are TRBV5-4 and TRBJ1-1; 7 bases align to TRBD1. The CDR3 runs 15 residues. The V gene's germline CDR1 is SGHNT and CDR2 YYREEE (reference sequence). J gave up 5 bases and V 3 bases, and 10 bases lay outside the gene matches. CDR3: CASSSGVTGNTEAFF. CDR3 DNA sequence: TGTGCCAGCAGCTCGGGCGTGACAGGGAATACTGAAGCTTTCTTT.

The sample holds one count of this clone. CDR3 region: CASDRTAEAFF. CDR3 coding DNA: TGTGCCAGCGATAGGACAGCTGAAGCTTTCTTT. The rearrangement links TRBV6-1 to TRBJ1-1; a weak D match, TRBD1 (6 bases). Germline CDR1 and CDR2: MNHNS and SASEGT. The CDR3 totals 11 residues. The V and J ends lost 8 bases and 6 bases respectively, with 10 bases between them.

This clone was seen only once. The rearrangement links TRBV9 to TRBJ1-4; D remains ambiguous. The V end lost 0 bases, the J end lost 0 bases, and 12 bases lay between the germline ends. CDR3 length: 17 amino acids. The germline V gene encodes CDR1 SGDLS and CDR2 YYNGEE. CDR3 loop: CASSVGGGSATNEKLFF. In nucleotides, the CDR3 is TGTGCCAGCAGCGTAGGAGGAGGCTCTGCAACTAATGAAAAACTGTTTTTT.

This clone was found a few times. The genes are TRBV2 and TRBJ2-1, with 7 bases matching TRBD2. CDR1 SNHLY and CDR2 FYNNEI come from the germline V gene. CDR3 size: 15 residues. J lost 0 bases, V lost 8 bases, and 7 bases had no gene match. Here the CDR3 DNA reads TGTGCCAGCCGATTGGGAGGGAGCTCCTACAATGAGCAGTTCTTC. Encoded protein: CASRLGGSSYNEQFF.

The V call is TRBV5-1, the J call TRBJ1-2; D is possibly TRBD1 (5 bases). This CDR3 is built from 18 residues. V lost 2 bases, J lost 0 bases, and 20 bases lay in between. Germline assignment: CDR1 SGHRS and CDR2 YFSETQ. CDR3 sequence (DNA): TGCGCCAGCAGCTTAGGTGAGCCAGGGCTTACCTCTAACTATGGCTACACCTTC. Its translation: CASSLGEPGLTSNYGYTF.

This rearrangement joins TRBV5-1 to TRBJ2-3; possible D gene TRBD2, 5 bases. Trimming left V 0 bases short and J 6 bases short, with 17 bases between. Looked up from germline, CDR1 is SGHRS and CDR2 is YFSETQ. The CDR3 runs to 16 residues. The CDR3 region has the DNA TGCGCCAGCAGCTTGGGGACTGGCCGCCCCAGGGATACGCAGTATTTT. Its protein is CASSLGTGRPRDTQYF.

In DNA form, the CDR3 reads TGTGCCAGCAGCTTATCTGACAGGGGCTACGAGCAGTACTTC. It yields the protein CASSLSDRGYEQYF. The rearrangement joins TRBV7-6 to TRBJ2-7, with 8 bases that match TRBD1. V dropped 2 bases and J dropped 3; count of bases not matched to a gene: 3. This CDR3 contains 14 residues. CDR1 and CDR2 from the germline V gene are SGHVS and FNYEAQ.

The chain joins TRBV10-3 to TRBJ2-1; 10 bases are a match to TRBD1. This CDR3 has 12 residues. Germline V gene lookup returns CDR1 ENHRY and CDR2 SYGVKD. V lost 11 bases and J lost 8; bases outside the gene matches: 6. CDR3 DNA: TGTGCCTCAGGACAGGGGGAACATGAGCAGTTCTTC. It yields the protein CASGQGEHEQFF.

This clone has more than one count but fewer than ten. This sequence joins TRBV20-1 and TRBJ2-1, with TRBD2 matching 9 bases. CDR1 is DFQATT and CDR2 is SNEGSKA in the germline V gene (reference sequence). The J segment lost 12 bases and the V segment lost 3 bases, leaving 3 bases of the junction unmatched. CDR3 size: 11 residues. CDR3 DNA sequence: TGCAGTGCTAGTAGCGGGAGTGGGCAGTTCTTC. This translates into CSASSGSGQFF.

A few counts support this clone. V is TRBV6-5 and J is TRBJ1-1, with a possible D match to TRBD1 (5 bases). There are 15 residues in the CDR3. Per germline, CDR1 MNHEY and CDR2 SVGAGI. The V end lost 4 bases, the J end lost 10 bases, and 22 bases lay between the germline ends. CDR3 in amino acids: CASSSFGTSGRLAFF. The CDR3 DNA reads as TGTGCCAGCAGTTCCTTCGGGACCAGTGGGAGGTTAGCTTTCTTT.